The entry below describes one T cell receptor beta chain. Its specificity is unknown. Germline V lookup: CDR1 SGHTA, CDR2 FQGNSA. This CDR3 spans 15 amino acids. V was trimmed by 5 bases and J by 3 bases, leaving 14 bases between them. Second doses were pooled across both intervals (about 4 or about 12 weeks). The data stem from a study of T cell responses to AZD1222 COVID-19 vaccine. Study-level findings and limits: Baseline antibody screening turned up just a handful of seropositive AZD1222 recipients. A reported finding is that nearly half of spike-specific TCRs target unmutated variant regions. Donors were mostly white British, more females; clonal diversity possibly underestimated.

The data were produced by immunoSEQ multiplex PCR, yet TCRdb's version contains in-frame clones alone and is incomplete. The sample has about 140,000 clones, over 80% seen once. The chain recombines TRBV7-2 with TRBJ1-5; TRBD1 is a possible D gene (6 bases). The sequence was collected from an adult who received the AZD1222 COVID-19 vaccine. The specimen comprised peripheral blood, sampled 28 days after the second AZD1222 dose. CDR3 in DNA: TGTGCCAGCAGCCCCCAGGGGTCCCTCAATCAGCCCCAGCATTTT. This gives the protein CASSPQGSLNQPQHF.